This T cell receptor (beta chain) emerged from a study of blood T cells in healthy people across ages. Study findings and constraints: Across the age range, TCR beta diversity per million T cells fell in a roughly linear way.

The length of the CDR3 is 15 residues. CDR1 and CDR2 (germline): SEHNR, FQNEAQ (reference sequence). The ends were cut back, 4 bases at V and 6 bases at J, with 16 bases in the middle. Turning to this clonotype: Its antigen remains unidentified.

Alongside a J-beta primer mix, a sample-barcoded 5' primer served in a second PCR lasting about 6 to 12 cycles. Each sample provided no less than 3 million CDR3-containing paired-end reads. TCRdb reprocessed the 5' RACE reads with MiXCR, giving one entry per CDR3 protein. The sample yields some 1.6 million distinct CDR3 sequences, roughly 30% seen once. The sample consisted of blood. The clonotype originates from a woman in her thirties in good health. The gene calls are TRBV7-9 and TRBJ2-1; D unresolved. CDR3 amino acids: CASSSPLGWGNEQFF. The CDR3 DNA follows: TGTGCCAGCAGCTCCCCCCTGGGGTGGGGCAATGAGCAGTTCTTC.